This T cell receptor (beta chain) was sequenced during a study of T-cell memory formation after mild COVID-19. TCRdb processed the 5' RACE reads anew with MiXCR; each CDR3 protein has one entry. The sample carries 140,000 or so distinct CDR3 sequences, approximately 6% recorded once. This clonotype occurred many times. The sample was PBMCs or a T cell subset sorted from them (not recorded which). The clonotype originates from an adult woman who had mild COVID-19 (a few samples of this study predate the infection). Cell type and time point are not known.

The CDR3 region is CASSLSGQGWETQYF. DNA of the CDR3: TGTGCCAGCAGCTTATCGGGACAGGGTTGGGAGACCCAGTACTTC. This sequence joins TRBV7-3 and TRBJ2-5, with TRBD1 matching 9 bases. Germline V gene data show CDR1 as SGHTA and CDR2 as FQGTGA. CDR3 length: 15 amino acids. Trimming took 2 bases from V and 5 from J; bases not matched to a gene: 6.